These T cell receptor beta chains were read from a single sample in a study of T-cell reconstitution after alpha-beta-depleted transplantation in children. TCRdb reprocessed the PCR reads via MiXCR and lists one record per CDR3 protein. The table has about 340,000 distinct CDR3 sequences, about 14% seen once. The material was PBMCs, obtained from the stem cell graft. Every receptor here comes from a human donor who donated a stem cell graft to a child with Fanconi anemia. The CDR3 runs from the conserved cysteine through the conserved F or W. The D gene is left open where the match is weak. Some rows mark clone size as missing; the rest say once, few, many or name a class of expanded clone.

size,V,J,D,CDR3,DNA
many,TRBV5-5,TRBJ2-2,NA,CASSFASGSNTGELFF,TGTGCCAGCAGCTTCGCGTCGGGTTCGAACACCGGGGAGCTGTTTTTT
few,TRBV4-2,TRBJ2-6,NA,CASSQRRDTLSGANVLTF,TGTGCCAGCAGCCAACGAAGGGACACTCTCTCTGGGGCCAACGTCCTGACTTTC
few,TRBV13,TRBJ2-5,NA,CASSFRGLGETQYF,TGTGCCAGCAGCTTCCGGGGCCTGGGAGAGACCCAGTACTTC
NA,TRBV2,TRBJ2-2,TRBD1,CASRVYRGNGELFF,TGTGCCAGCAGGGTGTACAGGGGAAACGGGGAGCTGTTTTTT
many,TRBV4-2,TRBJ1-2,NA,CASSQDRRGAGYGYTF,TGTGCCAGCAGCCAAGATCGGAGGGGGGCAGGCTATGGCTACACCTTC
many,TRBV5-1,TRBJ2-1,TRBD2,CASRLGGNRNEQFF,TGCGCCAGCCGGTTGGGGGGGAATAGGAATGAGCAGTTCTTC
many,TRBV11-2,TRBJ2-1,TRBD2,CASTQGLAGAYNEQFF,TGTGCCAGCACCCAGGGACTAGCGGGGGCCTACAATGAGCAGTTCTTC
many,TRBV6-2/TRBV6-3,TRBJ1-5,TRBD1,CASSPIGTDDQPQHF,TGTGCCAGCAGTCCCATTGGGACAGATGATCAGCCCCAGCATTTT
many,TRBV7-9,TRBJ1-1,NA,CASSDGTKPQAFF,TGTGCCAGCAGCGACGGGACCAAACCCCAAGCTTTCTTT
NA,TRBV7-2,TRBJ2-1,NA,CASSLDLVSGEQFF,TGTGCCAGCAGCTTAGATCTAGTCTCGGGTGAGCAGTTCTTC
NA,TRBV7-7,TRBJ2-3,TRBD2,CASSRGTSGTDTQYF,TGTGCTAGCTCCAGGGGGACTAGCGGCACAGATACGCAGTATTTT
few,TRBV4-3,TRBJ1-2,TRBD1,CASSHVGTGGDYGYTF,TGCGCCAGCAGCCATGTAGGGACAGGGGGTGACTATGGCTACACCTTC
NA,TRBV13,TRBJ2-2,NA,CASSIGGGRYTGELFF,TGTGCCAGCAGCATCGGTGGGGGGCGATACACCGGGGAGCTGTTTTTT
many,TRBV27,TRBJ2-1,TRBD2,CASSETSGSYNEQFF,TGTGCCAGCAGTGAAACTAGCGGTTCCTACAATGAGCAGTTCTTC
few,TRBV5-4,TRBJ2-3,TRBD1,CASSLWDRLPDTQYF,TGTGCCAGCAGCTTATGGGACAGGCTCCCAGATACGCAGTATTTT
many,TRBV5-1,TRBJ1-1,NA,CASSPQGSGTEAFF,TGCGCCAGCAGCCCTCAGGGCAGTGGCACTGAAGCTTTCTTT
NA,TRBV14,TRBJ1-1,NA,CASSQDPAGNTEAFF,TGTGCCAGCAGCCAAGATCCGGCAGGGAACACTGAAGCTTTCTTT
few,TRBV12-3/TRBV12-4,TRBJ1-6,NA,CASADRSNSPLHF,TGTGCCAGTGCTGACAGGAGCAATTCACCCCTCCACTTT
many,TRBV5-5,TRBJ2-7,TRBD1,CASSRTGGAYEQYF,TGTGCCAGCAGCCGGACAGGGGGTGCCTACGAGCAGTACTTC
many,TRBV5-5,TRBJ1-1,TRBD1,CASSLAPLGQAIGGFF,TGTGCCAGCAGCTTGGCTCCACTCGGACAGGCCATAGGGGGTTTCTTT
many,TRBV5-4,TRBJ1-1,NA,CASSSLREGSTEAFF,TGTGCCAGCAGCTCACTCCGAGAGGGGAGCACTGAAGCTTTCTTT
many,TRBV5-1,TRBJ2-2,NA,CASSVQGSGELFF,TGCGCCAGCAGCGTCCAGGGATCCGGGGAGCTGTTTTTT
many,TRBV18,TRBJ2-1,NA,CASSPSSREQFF,TGTGCCAGCTCACCATCGTCGCGTGAGCAGTTCTTC
NA,TRBV3-1,TRBJ1-5,NA,CASSQMSNQPQHF,TGTGCCAGCAGCCAAATGAGCAATCAGCCCCAGCATTTT
NA,TRBV20-1,TRBJ1-1,NA,CSAREGGGTTEAFF,TGCAGTGCTAGAGAGGGGGGGGGGACCACTGAAGCTTTCTTT
NA,TRBV20-1,TRBJ2-5,NA,CSADGYRGQETQYF,TGCAGTGCCGACGGTTATCGGGGCCAAGAGACCCAGTACTTC
few,TRBV20-1,TRBJ2-3,NA,CSARDHRDTQYF,TGCAGTGCTAGAGATCACCGCGATACGCAGTATTTT
many,TRBV7-8,TRBJ2-1,NA,CASSFLADQGWDEQFF,TGTGCCAGCAGCTTCTTAGCGGATCAGGGGTGGGATGAGCAGTTCTTC
few,TRBV7-9,TRBJ1-1,NA,CASSLAEEAFF,TGTGCCAGCAGCTTGGCAGAAGAAGCTTTCTTT
NA,TRBV6-2/TRBV6-3,TRBJ1-4,TRBD1,CASSWTGAGEKLFF,TGTGCCAGCAGTTGGACAGGGGCTGGAGAAAAACTGTTTTTT
NA,TRBV6-2/TRBV6-3,TRBJ1-1,NA,CASRRGRLNTEAFF,TGTGCCAGCAGGCGAGGACGGTTGAACACTGAAGCTTTCTTT
few,TRBV7-9,TRBJ2-3,TRBD2,CASSLASSGAADTQYF,TGTGCCAGCAGCTTAGCGAGTAGCGGGGCGGCAGATACGCAGTATTTT
few,TRBV11-3,TRBJ1-1,NA,CASSPGGPGNTEAFF,TGTGCCAGCAGCCCCGGAGGACCGGGGAACACTGAAGCTTTCTTT
NA,TRBV7-8,TRBJ2-2,TRBD1,CASSLAPTGAYTGELFF,TGTGCCAGCAGCTTAGCACCCACAGGGGCGTACACCGGGGAGCTGTTTTTT
NA,TRBV29-1,TRBJ2-7,TRBD1,CSAKGRQGYEQYF,TGCAGCGCGAAGGGAAGACAGGGCTACGAGCAGTACTTC
once,TRBV12-3/TRBV12-4,TRBJ1-5,NA,CASSAPPGVGVSNQPQHF,TGTGCCAGCAGTGCTCCCCCGGGTGTTGGGGTTAGCAATCAGCCCCAGCATTTT
few,TRBV6-1,TRBJ1-1,NA,CASSGRGKNTEAFF,TGTGCCAGCAGTGGACGGGGGAAAAACACTGAAGCTTTCTTT
many,TRBV7-9,TRBJ1-1,NA,CASSLRGANTEAFF,TGTGCCAGCAGCTTAAGGGGCGCGAACACTGAAGCTTTCTTT
NA,TRBV4-2,TRBJ1-5,NA,CASSLTRLGNQPQHF,TGTGCCAGCAGCCTGACCCGGCTGGGCAATCAGCCCCAGCATTTT
many,TRBV6-2/TRBV6-3,TRBJ1-6,NA,CASSTESNSPLHF,TGTGCCAGCAGTACGGAGTCCAATTCACCCCTCCACTTT
NA,TRBV7-8,TRBJ2-1,NA,CASSRNPGTPNEQFF,TGTGCCAGCAGCCGAAACCCAGGGACCCCCAATGAGCAGTTCTTC
NA,TRBV4-2,TRBJ2-1,TRBD2,CASSQGSSGGAFEQFF,TGTGCCAGCAGCCAAGGCTCCAGCGGGGGGGCCTTTGAGCAGTTCTTC
NA,TRBV12-3/TRBV12-4,TRBJ2-2,TRBD1,CASSMGQGAGELFF,TGTGCCAGCAGTATGGGACAGGGTGCCGGGGAGCTGTTTTTT
medium-sized,TRBV7-2,TRBJ2-2,NA,CASSLMGGPGELFF,TGTGCCAGCAGCTTAATGGGTGGGCCCGGGGAGCTGTTTTTT
NA,TRBV15,TRBJ2-1,NA,CATSIRNEQFF,TGTGCCACCAGCATAAGGAATGAGCAGTTCTTC
few,TRBV15,TRBJ1-1,NA,CATSRDYTNTEAFF,TGTGCCACCAGCAGAGACTATACGAACACTGAAGCTTTCTTT
few,TRBV18,TRBJ1-1,NA,CASSPTKALGTEAFF,TGTGCCAGCTCACCAACCAAGGCGTTAGGCACTGAAGCTTTCTTT
NA,TRBV6-4,TRBJ2-3,NA,CASSDSTTSTDTQYF,TGTGCCAGCAGTGACTCAACGACTAGCACAGATACGCAGTATTTT
few,TRBV6-1,TRBJ2-1,NA,CASTKGGGLYNEQFF,TGTGCCAGCACCAAGGGGGGGGGGCTGTACAATGAGCAGTTCTTC
NA,TRBV18,TRBJ2-1,TRBD1,CASSPHPGQGNEQFF,TGTGCCAGCTCACCACACCCGGGACAGGGTAATGAGCAGTTCTTC
NA,TRBV6-2/TRBV6-3,TRBJ2-3,TRBD2,CASGLAGGKGRDTQYF,TGTGCCAGCGGACTAGCGGGGGGGAAAGGAAGAGATACGCAGTATTTT
NA,TRBV18,TRBJ1-2,NA,CASSPRSSDGYTF,TGTGCCAGCTCACCCCGTAGTTCGGATGGCTACACCTTC
many,TRBV12-3/TRBV12-4,TRBJ2-1,TRBD2,CASSLPGGAGGNEQFF,TGTGCCAGCAGTTTACCCGGGGGGGCCGGCGGGAATGAGCAGTTCTTC
NA,TRBV5-1,TRBJ1-1,TRBD1,CASSLLPPGQGTEAFF,TGCGCCAGCAGCTTGTTGCCCCCGGGACAGGGCACTGAAGCTTTCTTT
few,TRBV20-1,TRBJ2-7,NA,CSARYRGDYEQYF,TGCAGTGCTAGATACAGAGGAGACTACGAGCAGTACTTC